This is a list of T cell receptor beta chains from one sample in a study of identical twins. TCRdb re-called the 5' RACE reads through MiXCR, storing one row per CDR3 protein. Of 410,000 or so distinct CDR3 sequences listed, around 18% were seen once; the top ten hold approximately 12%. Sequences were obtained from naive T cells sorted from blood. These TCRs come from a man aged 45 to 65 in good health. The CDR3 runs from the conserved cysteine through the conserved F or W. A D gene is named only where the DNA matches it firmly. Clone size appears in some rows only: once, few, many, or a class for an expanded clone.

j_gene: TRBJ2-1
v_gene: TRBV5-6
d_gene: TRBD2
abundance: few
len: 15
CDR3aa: CASSLVVLAGGEQFF
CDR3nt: TGTGCCAGCAGCTTGGTGGTCCTAGCGGGAGGTGAGCAGTTCTTC

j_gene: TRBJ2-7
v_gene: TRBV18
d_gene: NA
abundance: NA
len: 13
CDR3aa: CASSPDRLHEQYF
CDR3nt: TGTGCCAGCTCACCAGACCGGTTACACGAGCAGTACTTC

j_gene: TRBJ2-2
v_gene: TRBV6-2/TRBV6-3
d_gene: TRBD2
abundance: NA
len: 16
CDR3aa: CASSYSRAGVTGELFF
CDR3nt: TGTGCCAGCAGTTACTCGAGGGCGGGAGTAACCGGGGAGCTGTTTTTT

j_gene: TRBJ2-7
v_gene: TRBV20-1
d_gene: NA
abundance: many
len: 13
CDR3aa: CSATRQSSYEQYF
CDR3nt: TGCAGTGCTACCAGACAGAGCTCCTACGAGCAGTACTTC

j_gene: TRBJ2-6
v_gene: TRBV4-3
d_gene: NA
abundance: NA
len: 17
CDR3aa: CASSQVVSRSGANVLTF
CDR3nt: TGCGCCAGCAGCCAAGTGGTCTCGCGATCTGGGGCCAACGTCCTGACTTTC

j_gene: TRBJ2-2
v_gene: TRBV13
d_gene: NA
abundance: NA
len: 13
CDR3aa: CASSPLLLGELFF
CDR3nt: TGTGCCAGCAGCCCTCTTTTGCTCGGGGAGCTGTTTTTT

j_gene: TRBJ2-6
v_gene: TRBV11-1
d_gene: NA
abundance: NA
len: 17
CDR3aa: CASSPEAYPLEANVLTF
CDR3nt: TGTGCCAGCAGCCCCGAGGCGTACCCTCTGGAGGCCAACGTCCTGACTTTC

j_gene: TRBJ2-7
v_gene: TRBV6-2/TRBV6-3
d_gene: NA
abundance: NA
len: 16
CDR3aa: CASSYRSRGTAGEQYF
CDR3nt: TGTGCCAGCAGTTATCGGTCCCGAGGGACGGCTGGCGAGCAGTACTTC

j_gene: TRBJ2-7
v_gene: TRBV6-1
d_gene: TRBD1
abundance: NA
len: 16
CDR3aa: CASSPTGGRSSYEQYF
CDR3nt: TGTGCCAGCAGTCCTACAGGGGGCCGAAGCTCCTACGAGCAGTACTTC

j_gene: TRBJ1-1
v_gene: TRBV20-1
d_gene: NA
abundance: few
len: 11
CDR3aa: CSAKIGQKAFF
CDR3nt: TGCAGTGCTAAAATTGGTCAGAAAGCTTTCTTT

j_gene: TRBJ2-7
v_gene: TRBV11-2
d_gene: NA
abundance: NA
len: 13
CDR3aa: CASSLRKTYEQYF
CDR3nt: TGTGCCAGCAGCTTACGTAAGACCTACGAGCAGTACTTC

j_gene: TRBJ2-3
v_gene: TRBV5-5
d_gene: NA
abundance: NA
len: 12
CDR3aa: CASSWSTDTQYF
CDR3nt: TGTGCCAGCAGTTGGAGCACAGATACGCAGTATTTT

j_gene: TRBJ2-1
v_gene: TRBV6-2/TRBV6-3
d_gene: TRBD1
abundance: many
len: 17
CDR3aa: CASSYGQGSGTRLRQFF
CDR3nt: TGTGCCAGCAGTTATGGACAGGGGTCGGGGACCCGGCTGCGGCAGTTCTTC

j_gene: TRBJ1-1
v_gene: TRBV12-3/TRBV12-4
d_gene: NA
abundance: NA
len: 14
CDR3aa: CASSFWGIVTEAFF
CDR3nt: TGTGCCAGCAGTTTTTGGGGCATCGTCACTGAAGCTTTCTTT

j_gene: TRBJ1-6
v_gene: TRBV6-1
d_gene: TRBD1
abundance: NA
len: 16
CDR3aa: CASKVKLDRGNSPLHF
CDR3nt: TGTGCCAGCAAGGTTAAACTGGACAGGGGAAATTCACCCCTCCACTTT

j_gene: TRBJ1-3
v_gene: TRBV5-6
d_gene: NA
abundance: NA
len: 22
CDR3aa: CASSLASGPLPGHAVSGNTIYF
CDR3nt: TGTGCCAGCAGCTTGGCCTCCGGACCGCTCCCCGGGCACGCCGTCTCTGGAAACACCATATATTTT

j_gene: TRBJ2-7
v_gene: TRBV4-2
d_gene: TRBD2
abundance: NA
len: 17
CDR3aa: CASSQDLGTSATYEQYF
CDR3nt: TGTGCCAGCAGCCAAGATCTCGGGACTAGCGCAACCTACGAGCAGTACTTC

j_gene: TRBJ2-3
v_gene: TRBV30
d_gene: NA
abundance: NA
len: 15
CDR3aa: CAWSGDYGSTDTQYF
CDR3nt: TGTGCCTGGAGCGGCGACTATGGAAGCACAGATACGCAGTATTTT

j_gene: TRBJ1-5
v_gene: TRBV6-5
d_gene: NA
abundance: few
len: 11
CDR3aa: CASSLQEPQHF
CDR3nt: TGTGCCAGCAGTTTACAAGAGCCCCAGCATTTT

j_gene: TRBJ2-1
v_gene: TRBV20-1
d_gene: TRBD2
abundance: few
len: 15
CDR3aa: CSARGLAGAGDEQFF
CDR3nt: TGCAGTGCTAGGGGACTAGCGGGAGCGGGGGATGAGCAGTTCTTC

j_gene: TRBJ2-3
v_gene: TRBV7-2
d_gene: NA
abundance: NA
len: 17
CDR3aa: CASSLWSRGTSTDTQYF
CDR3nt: TGTGCCAGCAGCTTATGGAGTAGGGGGACTAGCACAGATACGCAGTATTTT

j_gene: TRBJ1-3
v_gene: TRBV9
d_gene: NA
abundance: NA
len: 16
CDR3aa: CASSVAPGQFGNTIYF
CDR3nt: TGTGCCAGCAGCGTAGCGCCTGGACAGTTTGGAAACACCATATATTTT

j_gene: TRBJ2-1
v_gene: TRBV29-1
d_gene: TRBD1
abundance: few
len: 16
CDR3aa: CSVEGGWTGGYNEQFF
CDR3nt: TGCAGCGTTGAAGGGGGTTGGACAGGGGGCTACAATGAGCAGTTCTTC

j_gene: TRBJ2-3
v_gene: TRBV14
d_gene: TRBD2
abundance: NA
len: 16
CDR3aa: CASSQVLAGGVDTQYF
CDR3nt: TGTGCCAGCAGCCAAGTATTAGCGGGAGGGGTAGATACGCAGTATTTT

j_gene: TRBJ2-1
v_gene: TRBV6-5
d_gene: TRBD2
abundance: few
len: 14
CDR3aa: CASSYSGGANEQFF
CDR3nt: TGTGCCAGCAGTTATAGCGGGGGGGCCAATGAGCAGTTCTTC

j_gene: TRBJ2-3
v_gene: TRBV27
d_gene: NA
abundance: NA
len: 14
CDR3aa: CASSSGSLSDTQYF
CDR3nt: TGTGCCAGCAGTTCTGGGTCGTTGTCAGATACGCAGTATTTT

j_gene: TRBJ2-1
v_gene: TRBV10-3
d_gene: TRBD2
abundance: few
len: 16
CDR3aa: CAISESTVAGDNEQFF
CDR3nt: TGTGCCATCAGTGAGTCGACGGTCGCGGGGGACAATGAGCAGTTCTTC

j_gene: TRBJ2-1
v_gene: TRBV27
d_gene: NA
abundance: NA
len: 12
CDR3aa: CASRRAYNEQFF
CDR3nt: TGTGCCAGCAGAAGGGCCTACAATGAGCAGTTCTTC

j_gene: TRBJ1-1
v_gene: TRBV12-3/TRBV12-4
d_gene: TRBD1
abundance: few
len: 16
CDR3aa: CASSSRDRGPKGEAFF
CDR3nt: TGTGCCAGCAGTTCCCGGGACAGGGGGCCCAAAGGTGAAGCTTTCTTT

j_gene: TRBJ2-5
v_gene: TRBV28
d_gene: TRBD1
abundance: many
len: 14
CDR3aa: CASSLDRGFETQYF
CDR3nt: TGTGCCAGCAGTCTGGACAGGGGCTTCGAGACCCAGTACTTC

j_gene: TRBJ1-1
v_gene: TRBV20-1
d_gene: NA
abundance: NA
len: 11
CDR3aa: CSGGPHTEAFF
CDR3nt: TGCAGTGGAGGGCCTCACACTGAAGCTTTCTTT

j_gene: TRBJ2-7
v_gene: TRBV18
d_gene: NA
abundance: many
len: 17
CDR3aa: CASSPARGGTGSYEQYF
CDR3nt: TGTGCCAGCTCACCCGCGAGGGGGGGGACAGGCTCCTACGAGCAGTACTTC

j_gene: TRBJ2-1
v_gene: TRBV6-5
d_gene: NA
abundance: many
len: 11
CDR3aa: CASSYGGEQFF
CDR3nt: TGTGCCAGCAGTTACGGGGGTGAGCAGTTCTTC

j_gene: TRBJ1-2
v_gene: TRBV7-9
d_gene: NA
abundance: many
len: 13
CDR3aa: CASSPGPPYGYTF
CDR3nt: TGTGCCAGCAGCCCGGGACCGCCCTATGGCTACACCTTC

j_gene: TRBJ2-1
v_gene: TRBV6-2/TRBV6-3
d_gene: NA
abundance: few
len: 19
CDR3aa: CASSYNSGGPYSSYNEQFF
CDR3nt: TGTGCCAGCAGTTACAATAGCGGAGGACCCTATAGCTCCTACAATGAGCAGTTCTTC

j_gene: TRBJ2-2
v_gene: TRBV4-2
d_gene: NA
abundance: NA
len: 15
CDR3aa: CASSQVNQNTGELFF
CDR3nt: TGTGCCAGCAGCCAAGTCAACCAGAACACCGGGGAGCTGTTTTTT

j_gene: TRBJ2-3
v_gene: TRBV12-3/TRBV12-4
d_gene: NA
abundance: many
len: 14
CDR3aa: CASSFTGEADTQYF
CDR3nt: TGTGCCAGCAGTTTTACGGGAGAAGCAGATACGCAGTATTTT

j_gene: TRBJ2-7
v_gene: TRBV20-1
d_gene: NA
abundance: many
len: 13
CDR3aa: CSARDLRGAEQYF
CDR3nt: TGCAGTGCTAGAGATCTCAGGGGGGCCGAGCAGTACTTC

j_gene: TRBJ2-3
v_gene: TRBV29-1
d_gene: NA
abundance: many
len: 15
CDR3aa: CSVESTPESTDTQYF
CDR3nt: TGCAGCGTTGAATCAACTCCTGAAAGCACAGATACGCAGTATTTT

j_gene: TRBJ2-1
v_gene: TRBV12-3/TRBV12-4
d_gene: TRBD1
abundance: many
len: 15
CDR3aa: CASSPRTGGYNEQFF
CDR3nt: TGTGCCAGCAGTCCCAGGACAGGGGGCTACAATGAGCAGTTCTTC

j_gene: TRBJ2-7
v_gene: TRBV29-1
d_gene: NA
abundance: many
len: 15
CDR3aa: CSVEGGTRSSYEQYF
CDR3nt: TGCAGCGTTGAGGGGGGTACCAGAAGCTCCTACGAGCAGTACTTC

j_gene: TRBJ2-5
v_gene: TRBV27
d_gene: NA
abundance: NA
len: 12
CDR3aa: CATSEGRETQYF
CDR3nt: TGTGCCACGTCGGAGGGAAGGGAGACCCAGTACTTC

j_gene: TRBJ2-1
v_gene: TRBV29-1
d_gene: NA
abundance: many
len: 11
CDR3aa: CSPYYANEQFF
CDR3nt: TGCAGCCCGTATTATGCGAATGAGCAGTTCTTC